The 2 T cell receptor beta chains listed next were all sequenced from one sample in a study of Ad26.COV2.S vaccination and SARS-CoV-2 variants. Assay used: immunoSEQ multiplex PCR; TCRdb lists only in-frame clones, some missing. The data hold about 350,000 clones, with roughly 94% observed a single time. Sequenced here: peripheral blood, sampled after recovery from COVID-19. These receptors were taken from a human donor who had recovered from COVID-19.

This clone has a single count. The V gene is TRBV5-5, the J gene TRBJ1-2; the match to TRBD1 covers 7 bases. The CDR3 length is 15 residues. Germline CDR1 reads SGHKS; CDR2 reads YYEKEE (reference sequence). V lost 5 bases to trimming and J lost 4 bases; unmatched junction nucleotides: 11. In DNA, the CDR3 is TGTGCCAGCAGTAGACAGGGCGGTTTGGGCTATGGCTACACCTTC. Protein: CASSRQGGLGYGYTF.

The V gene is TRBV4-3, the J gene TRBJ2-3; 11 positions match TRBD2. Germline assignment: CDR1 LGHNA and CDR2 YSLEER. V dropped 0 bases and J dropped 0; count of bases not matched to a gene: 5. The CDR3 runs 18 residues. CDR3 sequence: CASSQDLLAGVSTDTQYF. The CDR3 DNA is TGCGCCAGCAGCCAAGATCTACTAGCGGGGGTCAGCACAGATACGCAGTATTTT.